What follows describes a single T cell receptor beta chain. Antigen specificity is unknown. The data derive from a study of CD8 T cells in ankylosing spondylitis. The CDR3 is made up of 14 amino acids. The V gene lost 3 bases and the J gene lost 6 bases, with 11 bases spanning the gap. CDR1 is LGHNA and CDR2 is YNFKEQ in the germline V gene. Quantitative molecular-barcoded 5'-RACE generated the TCR beta libraries. TCRdb ran MiXCR on the 5' RACE reads and lists one entry per CDR3 protein. The profile shows roughly 700,000 distinct CDR3 sequences, roughly 20% of them singletons. Regarding the study as a whole: Characteristic of ankylosing spondylitis blood, it appeared, was a TCR beta motif comprising several highly homologous variants.

The source is a male donor with ankylosing spondylitis. The rearrangement joins TRBV4-2 to TRBJ1-4; D unclear. The sample consisted of blood, either unsorted or a sorted T cell fraction (not recorded which). CDR3 amino acids: CASSQSRPDEKLFF. The CDR3 region has the DNA TGTGCCAGCAGCCAGTCCCGACCTGATGAAAAACTGTTTTTT.